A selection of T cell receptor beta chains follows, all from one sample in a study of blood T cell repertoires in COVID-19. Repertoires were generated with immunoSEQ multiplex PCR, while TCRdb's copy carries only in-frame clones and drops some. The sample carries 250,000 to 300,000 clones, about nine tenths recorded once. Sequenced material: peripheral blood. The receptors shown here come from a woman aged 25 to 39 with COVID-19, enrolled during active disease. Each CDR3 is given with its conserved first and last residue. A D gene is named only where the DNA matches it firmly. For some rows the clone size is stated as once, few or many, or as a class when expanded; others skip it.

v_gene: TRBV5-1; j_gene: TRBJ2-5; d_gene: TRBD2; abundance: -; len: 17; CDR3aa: CASSFRPLAGGQETQYF; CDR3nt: TGCGCCAGCAGCTTCCGTCCCTTAGCGGGGGGTCAAGAGACCCAGTACTTC
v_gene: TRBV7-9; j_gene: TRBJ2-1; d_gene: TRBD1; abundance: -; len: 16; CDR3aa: CASSRRQGAAYNEQFF; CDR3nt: TGTGCCAGCAGCCGCCGACAGGGGGCCGCCTACAATGAGCAGTTCTTC
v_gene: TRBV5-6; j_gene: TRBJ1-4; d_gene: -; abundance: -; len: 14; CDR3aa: CASSLSGTPEKLFF; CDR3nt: TGTGCCAGCAGCTTGTCAGGGACTCCTGAAAAACTGTTTTTT
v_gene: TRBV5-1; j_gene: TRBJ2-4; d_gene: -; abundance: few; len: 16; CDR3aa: CASSLVTGSARNIQYF; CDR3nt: TGCGCCAGCAGCTTGGTGACAGGTTCTGCGAGAAACATTCAGTACTTC
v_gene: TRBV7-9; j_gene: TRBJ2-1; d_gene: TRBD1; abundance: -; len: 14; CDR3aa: CASSGTGGNNEQFF; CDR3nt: TGTGCCAGCAGCGGGACAGGAGGAAACAATGAGCAGTTCTTC
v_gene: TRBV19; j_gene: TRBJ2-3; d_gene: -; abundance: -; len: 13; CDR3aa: CASNPGMGDTQYF; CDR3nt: TGTGCCAGTAACCCAGGGATGGGAGATACGCAGTATTTT
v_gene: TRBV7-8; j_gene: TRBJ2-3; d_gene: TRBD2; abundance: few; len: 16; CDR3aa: CASSQVKRGATDTQYF; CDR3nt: TGTGCCAGCAGTCAGGTGAAGCGGGGGGCCACAGATACGCAGTATTTT
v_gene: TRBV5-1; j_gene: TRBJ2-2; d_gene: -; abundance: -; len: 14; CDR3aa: CASSTTTGPGELFF; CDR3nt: TGCGCCAGCAGCACCACCACAGGGCCCGGGGAGCTGTTTTTT
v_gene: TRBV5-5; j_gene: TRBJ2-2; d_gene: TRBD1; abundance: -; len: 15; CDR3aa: CASRPLQGAPGELFF; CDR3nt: TGTGCCAGCAGGCCACTACAGGGGGCTCCCGGGGAGCTGTTTTTT
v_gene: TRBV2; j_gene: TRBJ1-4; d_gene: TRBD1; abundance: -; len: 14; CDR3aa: CASDTGGAGEKLFF; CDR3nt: TGTGCCAGCGACACAGGGGGCGCTGGGGAAAAACTGTTTTTT
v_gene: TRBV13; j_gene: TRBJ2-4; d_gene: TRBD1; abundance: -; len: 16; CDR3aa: CASSLGRWQGENIQYF; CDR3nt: TGTGCCAGCAGCTTAGGCCGTTGGCAGGGGGAAAACATTCAGTACTTC
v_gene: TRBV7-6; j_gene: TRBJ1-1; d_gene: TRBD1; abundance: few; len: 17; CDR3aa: CASSLDRGVPRYTEAFF; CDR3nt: TGTGCCAGCAGCTTGGACAGGGGGGTTCCTCGATACACTGAAGCTTTCTTT
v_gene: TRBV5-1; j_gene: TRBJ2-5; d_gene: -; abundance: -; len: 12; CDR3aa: CASSPRGETQYF; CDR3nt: TGCGCCAGCAGCCCACGGGGGGAGACCCAGTACTTC
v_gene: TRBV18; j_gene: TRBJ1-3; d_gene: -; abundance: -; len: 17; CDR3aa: CASLNSRGVESGNTIYF; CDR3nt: TGTGCCAGCCTTAATTCCCGAGGAGTTGAATCTGGAAACACCATATATTTT
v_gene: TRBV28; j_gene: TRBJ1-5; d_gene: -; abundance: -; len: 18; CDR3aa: CASSLGTGGRYSNQPQHF; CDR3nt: TGTGCCAGCAGTTTAGGGACGGGAGGGAGATATAGCAATCAGCCCCAGCATTTT
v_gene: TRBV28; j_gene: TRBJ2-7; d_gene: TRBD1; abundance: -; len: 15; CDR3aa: CASSFRQGTSYEQYF; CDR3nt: TGTGCCAGCAGTTTCAGACAGGGGACGTCCTACGAGCAGTACTTC
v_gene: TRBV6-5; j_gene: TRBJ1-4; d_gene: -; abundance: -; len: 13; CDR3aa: CASSYSTYEKLFF; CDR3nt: TGTGCCAGCAGTTACTCGACTTATGAAAAACTGTTTTTT
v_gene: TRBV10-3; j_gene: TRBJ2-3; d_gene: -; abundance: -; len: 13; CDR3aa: CAISETVRDTQYF; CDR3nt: TGTGCCATCAGTGAGACCGTCAGGGATACGCAGTATTTT
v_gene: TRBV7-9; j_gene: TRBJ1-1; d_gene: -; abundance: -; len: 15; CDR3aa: CASSLFWQANTEAFF; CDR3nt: TGTGCCAGCAGCTTATTTTGGCAGGCGAACACTGAAGCTTTCTTT
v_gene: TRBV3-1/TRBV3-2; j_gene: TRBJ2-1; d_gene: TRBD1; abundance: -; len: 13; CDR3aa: CASSPTGGGEQFF; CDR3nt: TGTGCCAGCAGTCCAACAGGGGGCGGTGAGCAGTTCTTC
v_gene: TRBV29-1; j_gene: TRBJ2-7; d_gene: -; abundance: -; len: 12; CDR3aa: CSVLVGPYEQYF; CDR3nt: TGCAGCGTTCTGGTCGGTCCCTACGAGCAGTACTTC
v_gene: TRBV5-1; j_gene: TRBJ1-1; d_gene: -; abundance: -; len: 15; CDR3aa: CASSLALTANTEAFF; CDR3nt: TGCGCCAGCAGCTTGGCCTTGACAGCGAACACTGAAGCTTTCTTT
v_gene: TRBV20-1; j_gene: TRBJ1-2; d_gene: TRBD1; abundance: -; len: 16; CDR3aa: CSASAPGQGATGGYTF; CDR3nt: TGCAGTGCTAGTGCCCCGGGACAGGGGGCGACGGGAGGCTACACCTTC
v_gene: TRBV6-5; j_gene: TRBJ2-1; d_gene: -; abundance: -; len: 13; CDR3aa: CASSTWTVGEQFF; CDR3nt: TGTGCCAGCAGTACCTGGACTGTCGGTGAGCAGTTCTTC
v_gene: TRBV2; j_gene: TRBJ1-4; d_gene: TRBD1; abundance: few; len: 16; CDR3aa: CASSGQDRVGPEKLFF; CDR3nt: TGTGCCAGCAGCGGACAGGACCGGGTCGGGCCCGAAAAACTGTTTTTT
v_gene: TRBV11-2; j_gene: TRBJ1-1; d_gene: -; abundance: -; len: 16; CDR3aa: CASSLDWGGPITEAFF; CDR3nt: TGTGCCAGCAGCTTAGATTGGGGGGGGCCCATCACTGAAGCTTTCTTT
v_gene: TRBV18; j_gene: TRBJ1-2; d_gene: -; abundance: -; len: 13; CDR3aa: CASSSGQLYGYTF; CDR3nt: TGTGCCAGCTCATCCGGACAGCTCTATGGCTACACCTTC
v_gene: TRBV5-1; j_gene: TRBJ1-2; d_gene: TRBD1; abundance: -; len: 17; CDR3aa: CASSLAGGTGVKYGYTF; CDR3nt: TGCGCCAGCAGCTTGGCTGGGGGGACAGGGGTGAAATACGGCTACACCTTC
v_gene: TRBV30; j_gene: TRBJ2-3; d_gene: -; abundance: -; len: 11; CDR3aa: CAWSAADTQYF; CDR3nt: TGTGCCTGGTCCGCGGCAGATACGCAGTATTTT
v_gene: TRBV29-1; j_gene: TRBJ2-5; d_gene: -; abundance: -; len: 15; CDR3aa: CSVEDRGGRVETQYF; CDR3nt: TGCAGCGTTGAAGATAGGGGAGGCAGGGTAGAGACCCAGTACTTC
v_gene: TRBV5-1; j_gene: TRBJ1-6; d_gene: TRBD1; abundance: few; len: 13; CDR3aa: CASSPDRNSPLHF; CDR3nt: TGCGCCAGCAGCCCGGACAGGAATTCACCCCTCCACTTT
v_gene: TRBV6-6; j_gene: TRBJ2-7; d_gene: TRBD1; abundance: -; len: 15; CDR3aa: CASSPTGGFTYEQYF; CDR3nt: TGTGCCAGCAGTCCTACAGGGGGCTTCACCTACGAGCAGTACTTC
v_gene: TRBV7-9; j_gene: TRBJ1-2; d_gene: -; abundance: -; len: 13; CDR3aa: CASSFGSADGYTF; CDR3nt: TGTGCCAGCAGCTTCGGGTCTGCGGATGGCTACACCTTC
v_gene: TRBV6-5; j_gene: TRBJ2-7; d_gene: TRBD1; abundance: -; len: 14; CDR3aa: CASSPRTGRYEQYF; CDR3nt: TGTGCCAGCAGCCCCCGGACAGGGAGGTACGAGCAGTACTTC
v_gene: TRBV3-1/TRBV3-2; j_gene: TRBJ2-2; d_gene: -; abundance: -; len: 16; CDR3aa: CASSLTVLPNTGELFF; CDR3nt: TGTGCCAGCAGCCTCACAGTGTTACCGAACACCGGGGAGCTGTTTTTT
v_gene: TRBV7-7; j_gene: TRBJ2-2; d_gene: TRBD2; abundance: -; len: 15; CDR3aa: CASSSSGGGAGELFF; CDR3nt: TGTGCCAGCAGCTCTAGCGGGGGGGGAGCCGGGGAGCTGTTTTTT